The rows below give T cell receptor beta chains drawn from one sample of a study of cytomegalovirus exposure and HLA in healthy donors. Measured with immunoSEQ multiplex PCR; TCRdb has only the in-frame clones, and not every one. The data hold 200,000 to 300,000 clones, with about 90% observed a single time. The sample comprised PBMCs. The receptors here all came from a man aged 18 to 30 in good health and CMV-seropositive. Both conserved end residues are part of each CDR3. Fields, in order: D gene, clone size, V gene, J gene, CDR3 DNA, CDR3 protein. D genes are given only for firm matches. Size is stated for part of the rows, as once, few or many counts, or as a class when the clone is expanded.

NA	NA	TRBV2	TRBJ1-2	TGTGCCAGCTCGGACAGACCCTATGGCTACACCTTC	CASSDRPYGYTF
NA	once	TRBV5-4	TRBJ2-7	TGTGCCAGCAGCCATCAACGGGGGAACCCCTACGAGCAGTACTTC	CASSHQRGNPYEQYF
NA	NA	TRBV6-5	TRBJ2-7	TGTGCCAGCAGGAGGACAGCTACCTCATCCAAGCAGTACTTC	CASRRTATSSKQYF
TRBD2	NA	TRBV27	TRBJ2-7	TGTGCCAGCAGTTTAGCGGGAGGGCCGTACGAGCAGTACTTC	CASSLAGGPYEQYF
TRBD1	NA	TRBV28	TRBJ1-1	TGTGCCAGCAGTACCAGAAACGGACAGGCCGAATCGTTT	CASSTRNGQAESF
TRBD1	NA	TRBV6-1	TRBJ1-2	TGTGCCAGCAGTGACCCTAAATGGACAGGGGGCGCCGCTGGCTACACCTTC	CASSDPKWTGGAAGYTF
NA	NA	TRBV7-3	TRBJ1-4	TGTGCCAGCAGCCGCATGGGTGGATTTGGAGAAAAACTGTTTTTT	CASSRMGGFGEKLFF
NA	NA	TRBV27	TRBJ2-7	TGTGCCAGCAGTTTATCGGGCAGGAGCTCCTACGAGCAGTACTTC	CASSLSGRSSYEQYF
TRBD1	once	TRBV6-1	TRBJ1-1	TGTGCCAGCAGTGTGACAGGGGCCAAAGCTTTCTTT	CASSVTGAKAFF
TRBD1	NA	TRBV6-5	TRBJ1-3	TGTGCCAGCAGTTACTCGCGGACAGGAGAAAACACCATATATTTT	CASSYSRTGENTIYF
NA	NA	TRBV29-1	TRBJ2-1	TGCAGCGTCGGACCCGATGAGCAGTTCTTC	CSVGPDEQFF
NA	few	TRBV30	TRBJ1-5	TGTGCCTGCGACAGGACGGGCAATCAGCCCCAGCATTTT	CACDRTGNQPQHF
NA	NA	TRBV5-1	TRBJ1-1	TGCGCCAGCAGTCGAGGGGAGGGAATGAACACTGAAGCTTTCTTT	CASSRGEGMNTEAFF
NA	NA	TRBV19	TRBJ2-2	TGTGCCAGTATCAAAGGGGGAGGAGGGTACACCGGGGAGCTGTTTTTT	CASIKGGGGYTGELFF
NA	NA	TRBV30	TRBJ1-2	TGTGCCTGCCCAATAGGGGGTGGGGGCTACACCTTC	CACPIGGGGYTF
NA	once	TRBV5-1	TRBJ2-7	TGCGCCAGCAGACCCGGACCAACCTACGAGCAGTACTTC	CASRPGPTYEQYF
NA	NA	TRBV2	TRBJ1-3	TGTGCCAGCAGGGCAGCCCCGGGAACTGGAAACACCATATATTTT	CASRAAPGTGNTIYF
NA	NA	TRBV20-1	TRBJ2-1	TGCAGTGCCCTCGACCAGGGGCAGTTCTTC	CSALDQGQFF
NA	NA	TRBV7-2	TRBJ1-2	TGTGCCAGCAGCTTACAGTCAGGGTCGCGGGGCAGTGGCTACACCTTC	CASSLQSGSRGSGYTF
NA	NA	TRBV6-1	TRBJ1-3	TGTGCCAGCACACCCACGTCCAGGGCCGAAGTCGCCATATATTTT	CASTPTSRAEVAIYF
NA	few	TRBV29-1	TRBJ1-1	TGCAGCGTTGTTGGACAGAACACTGAAGCTTTCTTT	CSVVGQNTEAFF
TRBD1	NA	TRBV5-1	TRBJ2-2	TGCGCCAGCAGCTTATCCCCGGAGACAGGGGGCACCGGGGAGCTGTTTTTT	CASSLSPETGGTGELFF
NA	NA	TRBV28	TRBJ2-7	TGTGCCAGCAGTTTAAGGTTGGGTCCTTCCCCCTACGAGCAGTACTTC	CASSLRLGPSPYEQYF
NA	NA	TRBV29-1	TRBJ1-4	TGCAGCGTTAGGCAGGGTAATGAAAAACTGTTTTTT	CSVRQGNEKLFF
TRBD1	NA	TRBV29-1	TRBJ2-7	TGCAGCGTGGGTACGGGACAGGGGTACGAGCAGTACTTC	CSVGTGQGYEQYF
NA	NA	TRBV5-4	TRBJ1-2	TGTGCCAGCAGTTCGGGCCACTATGGCTACACCTTC	CASSSGHYGYTF
NA	once	TRBV6-1	TRBJ2-5	TGTGCCAGCAGTGAAGTTGGTGACGGACAAGAGACCCAGTACTTC	CASSEVGDGQETQYF
NA	NA	TRBV27	TRBJ2-5	TGTGCCAGCAGTCCTCGAGGACTCGAAGAGACCCAGTACTTC	CASSPRGLEETQYF
NA	NA	TRBV5-1	TRBJ2-1	TGCGCCAGCAGCTTGGATTCAGAAGGTGAGCAGTTCTTC	CASSLDSEGEQFF
NA	once	TRBV15	TRBJ1-3	TGTGCCACCAGCAGGGACACTGGAAACACCATATATTTT	CATSRDTGNTIYF
NA	NA	TRBV11-2	TRBJ1-3	TGTGCCAGCAGCTTAGTAGGACAGTCTGGAAACACCATATATTTT	CASSLVGQSGNTIYF
TRBD1	NA	TRBV19	TRBJ1-2	TGTGCCAGTAGACCGACAGGGGGGTACTATGGCTACACCTTC	CASRPTGGYYGYTF
TRBD1	NA	TRBV10-3	TRBJ1-2	TGTGCCATCAGCACAGGGGGCGGGTATGGCTACACCTTC	CAISTGGGYGYTF
NA	NA	TRBV27	TRBJ2-7	TGTGCCAGCAGTTTCGGTTCAGGGACTGGCTACGAGCAGTACTTC	CASSFGSGTGYEQYF
TRBD2	NA	TRBV7-2	TRBJ2-3	TGTGCCAGCAGCTTAGGTGGCGGGAGGGCCAGCACAGATACGCAGTATTTT	CASSLGGGRASTDTQYF